These 15 T cell receptor beta chains were all obtained from the same sample, sequenced in a study of post-analysis software for immune sequencing data. The study, taken as a whole, reports: There were about five TRBV segments more frequent in patients than controls, and TRBV5-6, TRBV5-1 and TRBV20-1 were among them.

The antigens of these receptors remain unknown. cDNA libraries for TCR beta contained unique molecular identifiers. TCRdb passed the PCR reads through MiXCR, listing each CDR3 protein once. The sample shows about 540,000 distinct CDR3 sequences, approximately 34% of them seen only once. Material: blood. These receptor sequences come from a girl younger than 18 with multiple sclerosis.

This chain connects TRBV7-6 to TRBJ2-4; possibly TRBD1 or TRBD2 for D (6 bases each). Trimming cost V 5 bases and J 1 base, with 15 bases left between them. Germline lookup yields CDR1 SGHVS and CDR2 FNYEAQ. CDR3 size: 16 residues. This CDR3 reads CASSLTAGGAKNIQYF. DNA for the CDR3: TGTGCCAGCAGCCTCACGGCCGGGGGCGCCAAAAACATTCAGTACTTC.

The chain joins TRBV7-9 to TRBJ2-5; tentatively, D is TRBD1 or TRBD2 (5 bases each). CDR1 and CDR2 (germline): SEHNR, FQNEAQ (reference sequence). The CDR3 extends over 13 amino acids. Trimming stripped 9 bases from V and 2 bases from J, with 13 bases between. The CDR3 nucleotides read TGTGCCAGGAAAAGGTGGGGGCAAGAGACCCAGTACTTC. This codes for CARKRWGQETQYF. The complete variable domain, with remaining parts taken from reference TRBV7-9 and TRBJ2-5, reads DTGVSQNPRHKITKRGQNVTFRCDPISEHNRLYWYRQTLGQGPEFLTYFQNEAQLEKSRLLSDRFSAERPKGSFSTLEIQRTEQGDSAMYLCARKRWGQETQYFGPGTRLLVL.

The chain couples TRBV18 to TRBJ2-1, with 8 bases identical to TRBD1. This CDR3 is 15 amino acids long. Germline V lookup: CDR1 KGHSH, CDR2 LQKENI. The J segment lost 7 bases and the V segment lost 5 bases, leaving 10 bases of the junction unmatched. CDR3 coding DNA: TGTGCCAGCTCATCCGGACAGGGTAGAATAAATGAGCAGTTCTTC. As protein: CASSSGQGRINEQFF. Using reference TRBV18 and TRBJ2-1 for the parts outside the CDR3, the full variable domain is NAGVMQNPRHLVRRRGQEARLRCSPMKGHSHVYWYRQLPEEGLKFMVYLQKENIIDESGMPKERFSAEFPKEGPSILRIQQVVRGDSAAYFCASSSGQGRINEQFFGPGTRLTVL.

The rearrangement links TRBV20-1 to TRBJ2-3, with 10 bases that match TRBD2. CDR3 length equals 17 residues. Trimming removed 0 bases from V and 4 bases from J; junction bases left unmatched: 10. The germline CDR1 and CDR2 sequences are DFQATT and SNEGSKA (reference sequence). The CDR3 loop reads CSARDDPKSGGADTQYF. CDR3 DNA sequence: TGCAGTGCTAGAGACGACCCAAAAAGCGGGGGGGCAGATACGCAGTATTTT.

This clonotype was detected only a few times. The chain is built from TRBV5-1 and TRBJ2-5, with D possibly TRBD1 on 6 matching bases. Trimming took off 4 bases at V and 1 base at J, with 11 bases between the two ends. Germline V gene lookup returns CDR1 SGHRS and CDR2 YFSETQ. CDR3 length: 14 residues. The CDR3 is CASSPQGFQETQYF. For the CDR3, the DNA is TGCGCCAGCAGCCCACAGGGTTTCCAAGAGACCCAGTACTTC.

This rearrangement joins TRBV5-1 to TRBJ2-2; possible D gene TRBD1, 5 bases. Trimming left V 4 bases short and J 3 bases short, with 13 bases between. The CDR3 runs 15 residues. Germline values: CDR1 SGHRS, CDR2 YFSETQ. CDR3 nucleotides: TGCGCCAGCAGCAAACAGGTTAAGGACACCGGGGAGCTGTTTTTT. It yields the protein CASSKQVKDTGELFF.

J is TRBJ2-5 and V is TRBV3-1; D uncertain. The CDR3 totals 15 residues. CDR1 and CDR2 from the germline V gene are LGHDT and YNNKEL (reference sequence). Trimming removed 1 base at V and 5 bases at J, with 14 bases between. The CDR3 DNA sequence: TGTGCCAGCAGCCAAGTGCAGGCCGTCCGGGAGACCCAGTACTTC. Encoded protein: CASSQVQAVRETQYF.

This chain connects TRBV4-1 to TRBJ1-5; perhaps TRBD1 as D (5 bases). The CDR3 contains 16 residues. Trimming shortened V by 1 base and J by 2 bases, and 12 bases separated the two germline ends. In germline, CDR1 is MGHRA, CDR2 YSYEKL. The CDR3 DNA reads TGCGCCAGCAGCCAAGGCATGGGGGGAGGCAATCAGCCCCAGCATTTT. Translation gives CASSQGMGGGNQPQHF.

This chain joins TRBV18 and TRBJ2-7; a possible D gene is TRBD2 (5 bases). The V gene lost 1 base and the J gene lost 5 bases, with 18 bases spanning the gap. Germline V gene sequence: CDR1 KGHSH, CDR2 LQKENI. The CDR3 spans 16 residues. The CDR3 loop is CASSPLESDSGNEQYF. In DNA form, the CDR3 reads TGTGCCAGCTCACCACTGGAGAGCGACTCGGGGAACGAGCAGTACTTC.

This clonotype was observed a handful of times. J is TRBJ1-5 and V is TRBV2; D is unresolved. The CDR3 extends over 14 amino acids. In germline, CDR1 is SNHLY, CDR2 FYNNEI. With 4 bases removed from V and 0 bases from J, the gap between germline ends came to 7 bases. CDR3 DNA sequence: TGTGCCAGCAGTGTCGGCTATAGCAATCAGCCCCAGCATTTT. Protein: CASSVGYSNQPQHF.

Ten or more counts support this clonotype. This sequence joins TRBV7-9 and TRBJ2-5, with TRBD2 matching over 11 bases. The germline V gene has CDR1 SEHNR and CDR2 FQNEAQ (reference sequence). V was clipped by 3 bases and J by 0 bases; unmatched bases: 6. The CDR3 is made up of 17 amino acids. CDR3 in DNA: TGTGCCAGCAGCTTCTTTCTAGCGGGGGGATACCAAGAGACCCAGTACTTC. Translation: CASSFFLAGGYQETQYF.

The V call is TRBV9, the J call TRBJ2-1; 8 bases map to TRBD1. Trimming took 2 bases from V and 3 from J; bases not matched to a gene: 7. This CDR3 region has 16 residues. Germline V gives CDR1 SGDLS, CDR2 YYNGEE. The CDR3 DNA is TGTGCCAGCAGCGTGGACGGACAGGGTTTCTACAATGAGCAGTTCTTC. Its protein product is CASSVDGQGFYNEQFF.

The rearrangement links TRBV4-1 to TRBJ1-2; D ambiguous. Germline V gene lookup returns CDR1 MGHRA and CDR2 YSYEKL. CDR3 size: 13 residues. Trimming removed 0 bases at V and 5 bases at J, with 7 bases between. The DNA of the CDR3 is TGCGCCAGCAGCCAAGATCTTGGGTATGGCTACACCTTC. This codes for CASSQDLGYGYTF.

The V call is TRBV7-9, the J call TRBJ2-3; D may correspond to TRBD1 or TRBD2 (6 bases each). Trimming left V 8 bases short and J 3 bases short, with 18 bases between. The CDR3 contains 15 residues. Germline V CDR1 and CDR2: SEHNR, FQNEAQ (reference sequence). This chain's CDR3 is CASGPVGGATDTQYF. In DNA form, the CDR3 reads TGTGCCAGCGGTCCAGTGGGGGGCGCGACAGATACGCAGTATTTT.

In this sample, this clonotype turned up a few times. The germline gene is not matched at one end of the junction; a read error may be the cause. The V and J genes are TRBV7-6 and TRBJ1-5; 7 positions match TRBD1. The CDR3 loop spans 20 amino acids. The germline V gene has CDR1 SGHVS and CDR2 FNYEAQ. In DNA form, the CDR3 reads TGTGCCAGCAGCCTCCAGCCGGGGGTGGCAGGGGGTGGAAGCAATCAGCCTCAGCATTTT. It translates to CASSLQPGVAGGGSNQPQHF.